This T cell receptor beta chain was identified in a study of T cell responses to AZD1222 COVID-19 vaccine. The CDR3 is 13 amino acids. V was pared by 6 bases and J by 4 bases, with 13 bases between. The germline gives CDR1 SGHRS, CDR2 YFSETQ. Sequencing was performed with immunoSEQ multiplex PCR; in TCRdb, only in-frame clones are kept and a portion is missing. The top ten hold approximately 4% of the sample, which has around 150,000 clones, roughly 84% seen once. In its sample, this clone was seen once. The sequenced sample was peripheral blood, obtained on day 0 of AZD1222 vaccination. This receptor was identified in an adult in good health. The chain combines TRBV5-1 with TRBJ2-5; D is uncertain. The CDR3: CASTRAGRETQYF. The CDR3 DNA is TGCGCCAGCACACGGGCAGGTCGAGAGACCCAGTACTTC.